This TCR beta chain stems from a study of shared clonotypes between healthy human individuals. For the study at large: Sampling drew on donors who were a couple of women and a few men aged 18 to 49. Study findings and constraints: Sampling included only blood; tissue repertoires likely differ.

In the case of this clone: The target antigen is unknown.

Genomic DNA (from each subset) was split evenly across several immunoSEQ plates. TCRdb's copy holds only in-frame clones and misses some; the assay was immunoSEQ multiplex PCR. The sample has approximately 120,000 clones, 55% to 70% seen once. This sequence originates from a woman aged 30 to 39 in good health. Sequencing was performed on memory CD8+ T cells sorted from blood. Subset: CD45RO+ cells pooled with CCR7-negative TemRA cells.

This CDR3 reads CASSLAGARTEQYF. DNA for the CDR3: TGTGCCAGCAGCTTAGCGGGAGCAAGGACCGAGCAGTACTTC. This chain links TRBV5-4 with TRBJ2-7, with 8 bases fitting TRBD2. From germline, CDR1 is SGHNT and CDR2 YYREEE (reference sequence). This CDR3 contains 14 residues. V shed 2 bases, J shed 6 bases, and the junction held 7 bases outside the gene matches.